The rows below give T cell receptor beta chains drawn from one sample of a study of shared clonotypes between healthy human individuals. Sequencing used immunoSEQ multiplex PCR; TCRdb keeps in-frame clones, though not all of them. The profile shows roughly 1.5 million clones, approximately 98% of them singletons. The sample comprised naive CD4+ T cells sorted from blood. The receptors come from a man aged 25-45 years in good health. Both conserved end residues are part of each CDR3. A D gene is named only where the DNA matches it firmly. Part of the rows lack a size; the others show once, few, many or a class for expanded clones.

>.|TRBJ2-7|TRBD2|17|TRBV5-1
CASSLRAASGRPYEQYF
TGCGCCAGCAGCTTGAGAGCGGCTAGCGGGAGGCCCTACGAGCAGTACTTC
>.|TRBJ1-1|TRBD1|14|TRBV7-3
CASSLTGIGTEAFF
TGTGCCAGCAGCCTGACAGGGATAGGCACTGAAGCTTTCTTT
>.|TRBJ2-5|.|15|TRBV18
CASSPVKTQQETQYF
TGTGCCAGCTCACCAGTAAAAACTCAGCAAGAGACCCAGTACTTC
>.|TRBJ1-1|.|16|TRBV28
CASSSHRVGMNTEAFF
TGTGCCAGCAGTTCGCACAGGGTGGGGATGAACACTGAAGCTTTCTTT
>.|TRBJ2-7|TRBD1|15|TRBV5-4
CASSRPGTDFYEQYF
TGTGCCAGCAGCCGTCCCGGGACAGATTTCTACGAGCAGTACTTC
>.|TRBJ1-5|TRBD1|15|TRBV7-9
CASSSSRTGGQPQHF
TGTGCCAGCAGCTCATCACGGACAGGGGGACAGCCCCAGCATTTT
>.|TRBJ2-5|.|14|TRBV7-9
CASSLGGDSETQYF
TGTGCCAGCAGCTTAGGAGGAGACTCGGAGACCCAGTACTTC
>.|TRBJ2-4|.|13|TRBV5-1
CASSLEPRYIQYF
TGCGCCAGCAGCTTGGAACCTCGGTACATTCAGTACTTC
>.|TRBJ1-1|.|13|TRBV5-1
CASSSREGTEAFF
TGCGCCAGCAGCTCCAGGGAGGGGACTGAAGCTTTCTTT
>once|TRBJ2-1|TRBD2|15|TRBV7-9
CASSFGLADLNEQFF
TGTGCCAGCAGCTTTGGCCTAGCGGACCTCAATGAGCAGTTCTTC
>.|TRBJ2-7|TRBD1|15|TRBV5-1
CASRTDRGPPYEQYF
TGCGCCAGCAGGACGGACAGGGGGCCACCCTACGAGCAGTACTTC
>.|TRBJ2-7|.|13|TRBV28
CASSAGSLPVQYF
TGTGCCAGCAGCGCCGGGTCGCTTCCGGTGCAGTACTTC
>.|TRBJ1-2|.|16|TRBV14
CASSQDGQPEWEGYTF
TGTGCCAGCAGCCAAGACGGTCAACCCGAATGGGAAGGCTACACCTTC
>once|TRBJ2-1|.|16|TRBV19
CASSIGRWAANNEQFF
TGTGCCAGTAGTATTGGGAGATGGGCAGCTAACAATGAGCAGTTCTTC
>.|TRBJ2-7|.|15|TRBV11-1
CASTHSGTDAYEQYF
TGTGCCAGCACACACTCCGGGACCGACGCCTACGAGCAGTACTTC
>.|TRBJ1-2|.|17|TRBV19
CASRVRDVGLDNYGYTF
TGTGCCAGTAGGGTGCGGGACGTGGGGTTGGATAACTATGGCTACACCTTC
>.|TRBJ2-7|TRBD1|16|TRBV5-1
CASSLVTTGEFYEQYF
TGCGCCAGCAGCTTGGTTACCACAGGGGAGTTCTACGAGCAGTACTTC
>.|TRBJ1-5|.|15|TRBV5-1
CASSYSGLQAQPQHF
TGCGCCAGCAGCTACTCGGGACTGCAGGCGCAGCCCCAGCATTTT